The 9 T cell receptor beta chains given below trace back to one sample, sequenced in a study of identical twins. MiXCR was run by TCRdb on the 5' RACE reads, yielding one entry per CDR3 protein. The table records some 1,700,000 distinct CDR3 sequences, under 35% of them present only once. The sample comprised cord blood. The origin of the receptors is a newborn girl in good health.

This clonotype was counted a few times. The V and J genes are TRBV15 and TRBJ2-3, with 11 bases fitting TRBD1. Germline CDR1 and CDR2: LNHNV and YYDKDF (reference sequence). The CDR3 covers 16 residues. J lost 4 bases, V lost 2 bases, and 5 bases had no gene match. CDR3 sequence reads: CATSRFGQGAADTQYF. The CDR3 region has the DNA TGTGCCACCAGCAGATTTGGACAGGGGGCGGCAGATACGCAGTATTTT.

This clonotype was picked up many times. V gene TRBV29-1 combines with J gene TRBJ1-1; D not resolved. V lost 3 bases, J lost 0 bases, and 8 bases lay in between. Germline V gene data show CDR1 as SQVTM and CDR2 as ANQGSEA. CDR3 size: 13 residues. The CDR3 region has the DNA TGCAGCGTTGAGGAGGGTCTGAACACTGAAGCTTTCTTT. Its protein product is CSVEEGLNTEAFF.

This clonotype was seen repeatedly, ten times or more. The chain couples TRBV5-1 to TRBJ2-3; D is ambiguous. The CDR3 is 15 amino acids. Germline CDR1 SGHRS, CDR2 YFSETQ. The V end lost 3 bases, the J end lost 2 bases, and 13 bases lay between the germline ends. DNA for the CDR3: TGCGCCAGCAGCTCCCGCCCCGTAACCACAGATACGCAGTATTTT. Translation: CASSSRPVTTDTQYF.

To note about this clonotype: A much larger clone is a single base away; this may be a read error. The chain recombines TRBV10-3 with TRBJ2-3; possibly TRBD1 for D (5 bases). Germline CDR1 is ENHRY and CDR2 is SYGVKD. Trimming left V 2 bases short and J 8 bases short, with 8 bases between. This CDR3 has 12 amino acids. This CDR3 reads CAISEGAGTQYF. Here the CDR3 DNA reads TGTGCCATCAGTGAGGGGGCAGGTACGCAGTATTTT.

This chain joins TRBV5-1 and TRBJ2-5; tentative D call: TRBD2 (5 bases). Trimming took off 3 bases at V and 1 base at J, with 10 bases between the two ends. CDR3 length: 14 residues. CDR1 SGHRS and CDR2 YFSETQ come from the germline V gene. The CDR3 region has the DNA TGCGCCAGCAGCTCAGCGGACCTCCAAGAGACCCAGTACTTC. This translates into CASSSADLQETQYF.

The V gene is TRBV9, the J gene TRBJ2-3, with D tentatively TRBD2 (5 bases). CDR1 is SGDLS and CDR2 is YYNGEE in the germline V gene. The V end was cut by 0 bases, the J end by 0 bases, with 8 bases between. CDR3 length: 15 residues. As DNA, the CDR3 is TGTGCCAGCAGCGTAGCTGAGGGTAGCACAGATACGCAGTATTTT. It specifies CASSVAEGSTDTQYF.

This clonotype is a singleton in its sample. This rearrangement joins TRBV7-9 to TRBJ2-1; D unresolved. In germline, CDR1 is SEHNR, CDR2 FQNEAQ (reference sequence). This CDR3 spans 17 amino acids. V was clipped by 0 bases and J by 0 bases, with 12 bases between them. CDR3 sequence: CASSLALARDSYNEQFF. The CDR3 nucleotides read TGTGCCAGCAGCTTAGCGCTGGCGAGAGACTCCTACAATGAGCAGTTCTTC.

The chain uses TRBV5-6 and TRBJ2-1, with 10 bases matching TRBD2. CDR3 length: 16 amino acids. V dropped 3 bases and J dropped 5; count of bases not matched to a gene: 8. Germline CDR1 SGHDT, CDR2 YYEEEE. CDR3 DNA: TGTGCCAGCAGCTGGACCAGCGGGAGGGCCAACAATGAGCAGTTCTTC. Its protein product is CASSWTSGRANNEQFF.

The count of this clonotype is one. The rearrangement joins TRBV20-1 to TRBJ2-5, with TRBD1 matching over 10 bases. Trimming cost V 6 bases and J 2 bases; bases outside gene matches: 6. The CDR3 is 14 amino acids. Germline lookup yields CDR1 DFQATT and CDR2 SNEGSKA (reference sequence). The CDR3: CSASGTGVQETQYF. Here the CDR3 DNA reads TGCAGTGCGTCCGGGACAGGGGTTCAAGAGACCCAGTACTTC.